Listed below are T cell receptor beta chains from one sample, sequenced in a study of molecular identifiers for immune sequencing clone quantification. A single record per CDR3 protein comes from TCRdb applying MiXCR to the PCR reads. The sample lists approximately 550,000 distinct CDR3 sequences; about a fifth were seen once. Sequenced input: naive CD8+ T cells from blood, with Jurkat cell RNA spiked in. Receptor source: a human donor in good health. Some libraries in this study had Jurkat cell RNA spiked in. The CDR3 runs from the conserved cysteine through the conserved F or W. The order of the fields is V gene, J gene, CDR3 protein.

V gene: TRBV19
J gene: TRBJ2-3
CDR3 protein: CASSLGYSDTQYF

V gene: TRBV2
J gene: TRBJ2-3
CDR3 protein: CASSELAEITDTQYF

V gene: TRBV28
J gene: TRBJ1-5
CDR3 protein: CASSSTYRGNQPQHF

V gene: TRBV13
J gene: TRBJ2-5
CDR3 protein: CASSPGGGFQTQYF

V gene: TRBV6-2/TRBV6-3
J gene: TRBJ2-3
CDR3 protein: CASSYSTGSESTDTQYF

V gene: TRBV19
J gene: TRBJ2-6
CDR3 protein: CAVDVSSGANVLTF

V gene: TRBV25-1
J gene: TRBJ2-1
CDR3 protein: CASSEEGAVYNEQFF

V gene: TRBV29-1
J gene: TRBJ1-2
CDR3 protein: CSVDFRGHGYTF

V gene: TRBV20-1
J gene: TRBJ2-7
CDR3 protein: CSARDRVSYEQYF

V gene: TRBV12-3/TRBV12-4
J gene: TRBJ2-7
CDR3 protein: CASSARQGPRTYEQYF

V gene: TRBV4-3
J gene: TRBJ2-7
CDR3 protein: CASSQDHWSYEQYF

V gene: TRBV19
J gene: TRBJ1-1
CDR3 protein: CASGLQGAGTEAFF

V gene: TRBV20-1
J gene: TRBJ2-1
CDR3 protein: CSAPGLAGWGETYNEQFF

V gene: TRBV20-1
J gene: TRBJ2-1
CDR3 protein: CSGEGQGASYNEQFF

V gene: TRBV27
J gene: TRBJ1-5
CDR3 protein: CASSLAPLSNQPQHF

V gene: TRBV19
J gene: TRBJ2-2
CDR3 protein: CASSVAGAPNTGELFF

V gene: TRBV12-3/TRBV12-4
J gene: TRBJ2-7
CDR3 protein: CASSRGGHDEQYF

V gene: TRBV5-1
J gene: TRBJ2-7
CDR3 protein: CASSLGQGDEQYF

V gene: TRBV19
J gene: TRBJ1-3
CDR3 protein: CASSINPRVSGNTIYF

V gene: TRBV24-1
J gene: TRBJ2-5
CDR3 protein: CATSDSSGGTETQYF

V gene: TRBV6-2/TRBV6-3
J gene: TRBJ1-5
CDR3 protein: CASSYTTRQYSNQPQHF

V gene: TRBV7-9
J gene: TRBJ1-1
CDR3 protein: CASSLAVRNEAFF

V gene: TRBV23-1
J gene: TRBJ1-5
CDR3 protein: CASSPLGTVSNQPQHF

V gene: TRBV6-2/TRBV6-3
J gene: TRBJ1-2
CDR3 protein: CASSYPGQGFHGYTF

V gene: TRBV11-2
J gene: TRBJ2-3
CDR3 protein: CASSLPTSGGISGISTDTQCF

V gene: TRBV7-6
J gene: TRBJ2-3
CDR3 protein: CASSLEATSGSTDTQYF

V gene: TRBV27
J gene: TRBJ2-1
CDR3 protein: CASSLTSGRTTNEQFF

V gene: TRBV5-1
J gene: TRBJ1-1
CDR3 protein: CASRGTGGSEAFF

V gene: TRBV12-3/TRBV12-4
J gene: TRBJ1-2
CDR3 protein: CASSPSDSYGYTF

V gene: TRBV13
J gene: TRBJ2-1
CDR3 protein: CASRSGTGVNEQFF

V gene: TRBV5-6
J gene: TRBJ2-7
CDR3 protein: CASSLSPRPYEQYF

V gene: TRBV27
J gene: TRBJ2-2
CDR3 protein: CASSTWGGTGELFF

V gene: TRBV6-2/TRBV6-3
J gene: TRBJ2-3
CDR3 protein: CASRALAGDPTDTQYF

V gene: TRBV29-1
J gene: TRBJ2-1
CDR3 protein: CSVEGESSYNGQFF

V gene: TRBV7-8
J gene: TRBJ1-2
CDR3 protein: CASGDSNYGYTF

V gene: TRBV4-1
J gene: TRBJ2-7
CDR3 protein: CASSPAPSEISYEQYF

V gene: TRBV6-2/TRBV6-3
J gene: TRBJ2-3
CDR3 protein: CASSYVQGADTQYF

V gene: TRBV24-1
J gene: TRBJ2-1
CDR3 protein: CATSPLAGSYNEQFF

V gene: TRBV4-3
J gene: TRBJ2-1
CDR3 protein: CASSRGTSGRNNEQFF

V gene: TRBV7-9
J gene: TRBJ1-3
CDR3 protein: CASSPLGQFSGNTIYF

V gene: TRBV4-3
J gene: TRBJ1-3
CDR3 protein: CASSAGQGNTIYF

V gene: TRBV27
J gene: TRBJ1-3
CDR3 protein: CVSGDLGNTIYF